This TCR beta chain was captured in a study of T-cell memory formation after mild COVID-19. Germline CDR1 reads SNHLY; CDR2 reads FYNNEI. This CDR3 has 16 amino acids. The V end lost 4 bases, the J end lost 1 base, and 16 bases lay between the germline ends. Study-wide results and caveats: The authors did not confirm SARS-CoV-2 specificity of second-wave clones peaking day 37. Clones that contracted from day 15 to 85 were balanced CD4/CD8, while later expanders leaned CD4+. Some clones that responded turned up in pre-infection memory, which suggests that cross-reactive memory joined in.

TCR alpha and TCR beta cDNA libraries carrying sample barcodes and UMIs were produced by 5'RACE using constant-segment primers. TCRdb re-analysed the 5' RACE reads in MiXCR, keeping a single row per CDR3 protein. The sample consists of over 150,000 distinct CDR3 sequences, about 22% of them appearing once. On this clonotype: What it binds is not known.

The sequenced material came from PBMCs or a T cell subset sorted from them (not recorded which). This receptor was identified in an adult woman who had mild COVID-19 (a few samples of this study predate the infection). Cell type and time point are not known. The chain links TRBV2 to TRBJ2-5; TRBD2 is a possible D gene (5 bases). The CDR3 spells CASSVGSGPPQETQYF. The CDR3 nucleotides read TGTGCCAGCAGTGTAGGAAGCGGACCCCCCCAAGAGACCCAGTACTTC.